These T cell receptor beta chains were read from a single sample in a study of shared clonotypes between healthy human individuals. Only in-frame clones appear in the TCRdb table, and some are missing; sequencing was by immunoSEQ multiplex PCR. The sample lists around 2,000,000 clones, approximately 94% occurring once. Sequencing was done on a sample of naive CD8+ T cells from PBMCs. Receptors were obtained from a man between 18 and 35 years old in good health. Some clones in this sample may be carry-over from other donors' samples. Each CDR3 is given with its conserved first and last residue. D genes are given only for firm matches. Part of the rows lack a size; the others show once, few, many or a class for expanded clones.

V gene	D gene	clone size	J gene	CDR3 protein	CDR3 DNA
TRBV7-8	-	-	TRBJ2-1	CASSLMSSVGLYNEQFF	TGTGCCAGCAGCTTAATGTCTAGCGTGGGACTCTACAATGAGCAGTTCTTC
TRBV9	-	-	TRBJ2-7	CASSVGVSYEQYF	TGTGCCAGCAGCGTAGGAGTTTCCTACGAGCAGTACTTC
TRBV5-6	-	-	TRBJ1-3	CASSVGLLSKGTIYF	TGTGCCAGCAGCGTCGGTCTTCTCTCAAAAGGCACCATATATTTT
TRBV19	-	-	TRBJ1-1	CASSMSFGGMNTEAFF	TGTGCCAGTAGTATGTCTTTCGGGGGAATGAACACTGAAGCTTTCTTT
TRBV28	-	-	TRBJ2-5	CASSLQEVETQYF	TGTGCCAGCAGTTTACAGGAGGTGGAGACCCAGTACTTC
TRBV10-3	TRBD2	-	TRBJ2-3	CAISESKGLAGLVPSTDTQYF	TGTGCCATCAGTGAGTCCAAAGGACTAGCGGGATTAGTCCCGAGCACAGATACGCAGTATTTT
TRBV7-3	TRBD1	-	TRBJ2-1	CASSLGTGEEQFF	TGTGCCAGCAGCTTGGGGACAGGGGAAGAGCAGTTCTTC
TRBV7-3	TRBD1	-	TRBJ2-5	CASSYTGGGSETQYF	TGTGCCAGCAGCTACACAGGGGGAGGTTCGGAGACCCAGTACTTC
TRBV19	-	-	TRBJ2-7	CASSMGLYEQYF	TGTGCCAGTAGTATGGGTCTCTACGAGCAGTACTTC
TRBV7-2	TRBD2	-	TRBJ2-7	CASSLVTREGYEQYF	TGTGCCAGCAGCTTAGTGACCAGGGAGGGCTACGAGCAGTACTTC
TRBV7-9	-	-	TRBJ2-1	CASSLGGTGEQFF	TGTGCCAGCAGCCTAGGTGGGACCGGTGAGCAGTTCTTC
TRBV10-3	TRBD1	-	TRBJ1-2	CAIQGQGANGYTF	TGTGCCATCCAAGGACAGGGGGCAAATGGCTACACCTTC
TRBV11-2	TRBD2	-	TRBJ2-1	CASSPQSGRAWGEQFF	TGTGCCAGCAGCCCCCAAAGCGGGAGGGCGTGGGGTGAGCAGTTCTTC
TRBV11-2	TRBD1	-	TRBJ2-1	CASSRLGQGANEQFF	TGTGCCAGCAGCCGGCTAGGACAGGGGGCGAATGAGCAGTTCTTC
TRBV27	-	-	TRBJ2-1	CASSLLGVEQFF	TGTGCCAGCAGTTTATTAGGGGTTGAGCAGTTCTTC
TRBV27	-	-	TRBJ1-2	CASSLRTTNYGYTF	TGTGCCAGCAGTTTGCGGACCACTAACTATGGCTACACCTTC
TRBV27	-	-	TRBJ1-6	CATNWIGGSSPLHF	TGTGCCACCAATTGGATAGGGGGGAGTTCACCCCTCCACTTT
TRBV5-6	-	-	TRBJ2-7	CASSWGGSYEQYF	TGTGCCAGCAGCTGGGGCGGATCCTACGAGCAGTACTTC
TRBV19	-	-	TRBJ2-1	CASSSMDGNEQFF	TGTGCCAGTAGTTCCATGGACGGTAATGAGCAGTTCTTC
TRBV30	-	-	TRBJ1-5	CAWSVDSNQPQHF	TGTGCCTGGAGTGTAGATAGCAATCAGCCCCAGCATTTT
TRBV6-1	TRBD1	-	TRBJ1-2	CASIPDRELYGYTF	TGTGCCAGCATTCCCGACAGGGAACTTTATGGCTACACCTTC
TRBV5-1	-	-	TRBJ2-5	CASNGHPQETQYF	TGCGCCAGCAACGGACACCCTCAAGAGACCCAGTACTTC
TRBV27	-	-	TRBJ1-2	CASSSLTGTPGNGYTF	TGTGCCAGCAGTTCCCTTACGGGAACCCCTGGCAATGGCTACACCTTC
TRBV28	TRBD1	-	TRBJ1-2	CASSFRDSIYGYTF	TGTGCCAGCAGTTTTCGGGACAGTATCTATGGCTACACCTTC
TRBV19	-	-	TRBJ2-1	CASTEGGSSYNEQFF	TGTGCCAGTACAGAGGGGGGAAGCTCCTACAATGAGCAGTTCTTC
TRBV27	TRBD1	-	TRBJ2-1	CASSQSTGQVGNEQFF	TGTGCCAGCAGTCAAAGTACCGGACAGGTAGGGAATGAGCAGTTCTTC
TRBV9	TRBD1	-	TRBJ2-3	CASSVGTGGRTDTQYF	TGTGCCAGCAGCGTAGGGACAGGGGGACGCACAGATACGCAGTATTTT
TRBV4-2	-	-	TRBJ2-2	CASSQLDIPAGELFF	TGTGCCAGCAGCCAATTAGATATCCCAGCCGGGGAGCTGTTTTTT
TRBV6-5	-	-	TRBJ2-1	CASSYSRRGDEQFF	TGTGCCAGCAGTTACTCGAGGAGGGGCGATGAGCAGTTCTTC
TRBV18	-	-	TRBJ1-1	CASSPLGDRRYTEAFF	TGTGCCAGCTCACCGCTAGGGGACCGCAGGTACACTGAAGCTTTCTTT
TRBV9	-	-	TRBJ2-2	CASSEEAPDTGELFF	TGTGCCAGCAGCGAAGAGGCCCCGGACACCGGGGAGCTGTTTTTT
TRBV28	TRBD2	-	TRBJ2-3	CASSHLREGTDTQYF	TGTGCCAGCAGTCATCTCCGGGAGGGCACAGATACGCAGTATTTT
TRBV28	-	-	TRBJ2-5	CASSLTRARGETQYF	TGTGCCAGCAGTTTAACCAGGGCGAGAGGGGAGACCCAGTACTTC
TRBV7-9	-	once	TRBJ2-4	CASSSPRGGETKNIQYF	TGTGCCAGCAGCTCACCAAGGGGGGGAGAGACCAAAAACATTCAGTACTTC
TRBV7-9	-	-	TRBJ1-5	CASSSLRGVNQPQHF	TGTGCCAGCAGCTCCCTACGGGGGGTCAATCAGCCCCAGCATTTT
TRBV28	-	-	TRBJ2-5	CASRLGVEETQYF	TGTGCCAGCAGGTTAGGTGTGGAGGAGACCCAGTACTTC
TRBV4-1	-	-	TRBJ1-6	CASSQVAGRRGSPLHF	TGCGCCAGCAGCCAAGTAGCCGGCCGAAGAGGTTCACCCCTCCACTTT
TRBV28	TRBD2	-	TRBJ2-5	CASSMMTSGSRETQYF	TGTGCCAGCAGCATGATGACTAGCGGGAGTAGAGAGACCCAGTACTTC
TRBV5-1	TRBD1	-	TRBJ2-2	CASSPTGVSTGELFF	TGCGCCAGCAGCCCTACAGGGGTTAGCACCGGGGAGCTGTTTTTT
TRBV10-1	TRBD1	once	TRBJ1-2	CASKSRTGGPLGYGYTF	TGCGCCAGCAAATCCAGGACAGGGGGGCCCCTCGGCTATGGCTACACCTTC
TRBV11-1	TRBD1	-	TRBJ2-7	CASSLVGQGEIYEQYF	TGTGCCAGCAGCTTGGTGGGACAGGGTGAGATCTACGAGCAGTACTTC
TRBV29-1	-	-	TRBJ2-7	CSARLRDGTYEQYF	TGCAGCGCCCGGTTGAGGGACGGGACCTACGAGCAGTACTTC
TRBV19	-	-	TRBJ2-3	CASRESRGTDTQYF	TGTGCCAGTAGGGAATCCCGGGGCACAGATACGCAGTATTTT
TRBV5-6	TRBD2	-	TRBJ2-4	CASSSGTSVPKNIQYF	TGTGCCAGCAGCTCTGGGACTAGCGTCCCCAAAAACATTCAGTACTTC
TRBV13	TRBD1	-	TRBJ2-2	CASSLSSSEGGETGELFF	TGTGCCAGCAGCTTATCCAGTTCTGAAGGGGGCGAGACCGGGGAGCTGTTTTTT
TRBV7-2	-	-	TRBJ2-6	CASSLVLSGANVLTF	TGTGCCAGCAGCTTAGTTCTATCTGGGGCCAACGTCCTGACTTTC
TRBV11-3	TRBD1	once	TRBJ2-7	CASSSGGTGGYEQYF	TGTGCCAGCAGCTCAGGGGGGACAGGGGGCTACGAGCAGTACTTC
TRBV9	TRBD2	-	TRBJ2-7	CASSVFWDYPSSEQYF	TGTGCCAGCAGCGTATTTTGGGACTATCCCTCCTCCGAGCAGTACTTC
TRBV28	-	-	TRBJ1-4	CAIELGGSEKLFF	TGTGCCATCGAACTTGGGGGGAGCGAAAAACTGTTTTTT
TRBV7-3	TRBD1	-	TRBJ2-2	CASSLINRGVFDTGELFF	TGTGCCAGCAGCTTGATCAACAGGGGTGTGTTTGACACCGGGGAGCTGTTTTTT
TRBV27	TRBD2	-	TRBJ2-7	CASSLSTSGRSGSYEQYF	TGTGCCAGCAGTTTATCAACTAGCGGGAGGAGCGGCTCCTACGAGCAGTACTTC
TRBV7-3	TRBD2	-	TRBJ2-1	CASSASGRVYEQFF	TGTGCCAGCAGCGCTAGCGGGAGGGTCTATGAGCAGTTCTTC
TRBV15	-	-	TRBJ1-3	CATSDRDPEAFGSAGNTIYF	TGTGCCACCAGCGACCGGGACCCGGAGGCTTTCGGGTCGGCTGGAAACACCATATATTTT